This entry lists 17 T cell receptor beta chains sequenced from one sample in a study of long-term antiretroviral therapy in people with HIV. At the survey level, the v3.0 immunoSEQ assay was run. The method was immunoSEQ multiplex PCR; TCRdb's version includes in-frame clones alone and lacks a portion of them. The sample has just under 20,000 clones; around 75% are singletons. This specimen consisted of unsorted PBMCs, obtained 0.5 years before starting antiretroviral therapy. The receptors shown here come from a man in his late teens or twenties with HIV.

The CDR3 protein is CASSETSGGADTQYF. CDR3 DNA: TGTGCCAGCAGTGAGACTAGCGGGGGGGCAGATACGCAGTATTTT. This chain uses TRBV6-1 with TRBJ2-3, with TRBD2 matching over 14 bases. Germline V CDR1 and CDR2: MNHNS, SASEGT. J was trimmed by 4 bases and V by 3 bases; bases with no gene match: 0. This CDR3 spans 15 amino acids.

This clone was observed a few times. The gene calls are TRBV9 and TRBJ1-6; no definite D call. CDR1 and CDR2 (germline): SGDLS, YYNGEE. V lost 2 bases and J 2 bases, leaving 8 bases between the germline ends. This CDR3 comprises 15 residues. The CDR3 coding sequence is TGTGCCAGCAGCGTGGGCAGACCCTATAATTCACCCCTCCACTTT. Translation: CASSVGRPYNSPLHF. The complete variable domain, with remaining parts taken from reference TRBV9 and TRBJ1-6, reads DSGVTQTPKHLITATGQRVTLRCSPRSGDLSVYWYQQSLDQGLQFLIQYYNGEERAKGNILERFSAQQFPDLHSELNLSSLELGDSALYFCASSVGRPYNSPLHFGNGTRLTVT.

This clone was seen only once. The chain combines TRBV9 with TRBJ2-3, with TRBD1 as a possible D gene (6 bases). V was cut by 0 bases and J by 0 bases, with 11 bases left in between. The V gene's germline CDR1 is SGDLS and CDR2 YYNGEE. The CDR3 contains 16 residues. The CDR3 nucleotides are TGTGCCAGCAGCGTAGTAGGGGGATGGAGCACAGATACGCAGTATTTT. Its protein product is CASSVVGGWSTDTQYF.

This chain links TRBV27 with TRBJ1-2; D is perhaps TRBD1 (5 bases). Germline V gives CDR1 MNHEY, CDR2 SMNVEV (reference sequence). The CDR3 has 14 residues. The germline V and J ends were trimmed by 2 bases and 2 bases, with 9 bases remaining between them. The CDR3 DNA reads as TGTGCCAGCAGTTTAACAGGTCGGAACTATGGCTACACCTTC. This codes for CASSLTGRNYGYTF.

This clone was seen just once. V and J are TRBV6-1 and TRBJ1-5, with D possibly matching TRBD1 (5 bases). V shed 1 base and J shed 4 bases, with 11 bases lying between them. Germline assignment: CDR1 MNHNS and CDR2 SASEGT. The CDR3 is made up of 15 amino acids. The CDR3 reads CASSEGYPGNQPQHF. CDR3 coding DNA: TGTGCCAGCAGTGAAGGGTACCCAGGGAATCAGCCCCAGCATTTT.

CDR3 nucleotide sequence: TGTGCCAGCAGTACAGGGACAGGGAATCAGCCCCAGCATTTT. It translates to CASSTGTGNQPQHF. V usage is TRBV27 and J usage is TRBJ1-5; 9 bases match TRBD1. The germline V gene has CDR1 MNHEY and CDR2 SMNVEV (reference sequence). With 5 bases clipped from V and 4 bases from J, the junction kept 3 bases outside the gene matches. CDR3 size: 14 residues.

The CDR3 DNA is TGCGCCAGCAGCGACCGACAGGGTGCATCCCTCTATGGCTACACCTTC. Its protein product is CASSDRQGASLYGYTF. The rearrangement joins TRBV4-1 to TRBJ1-2; 7 bases line up with TRBD1. Germline V lookup: CDR1 MGHRA, CDR2 YSYEKL. This CDR3 is built from 16 residues. With V trimmed by 5 bases and J by 4 bases, 13 bases remained unmatched.

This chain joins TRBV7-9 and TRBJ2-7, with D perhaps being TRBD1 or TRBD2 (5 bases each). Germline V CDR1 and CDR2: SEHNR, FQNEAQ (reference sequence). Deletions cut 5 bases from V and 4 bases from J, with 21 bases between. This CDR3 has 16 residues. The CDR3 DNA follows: TGTGCCAGCAGCCTATCCGGGGCCTGGAAGGGGTACGAGCAGTACTTC. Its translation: CASSLSGAWKGYEQYF.

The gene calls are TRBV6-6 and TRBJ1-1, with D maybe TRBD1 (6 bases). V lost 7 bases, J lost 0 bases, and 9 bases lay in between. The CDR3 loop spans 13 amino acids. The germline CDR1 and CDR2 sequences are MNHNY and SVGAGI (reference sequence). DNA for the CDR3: TGTGCCAGCATGACAGGACTGAACACTGAAGCTTTCTTT. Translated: CASMTGLNTEAFF.

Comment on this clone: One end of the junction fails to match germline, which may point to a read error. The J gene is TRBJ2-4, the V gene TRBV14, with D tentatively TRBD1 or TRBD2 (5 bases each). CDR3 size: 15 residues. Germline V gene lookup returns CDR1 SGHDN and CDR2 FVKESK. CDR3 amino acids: CASRQEGLAKNIQYF. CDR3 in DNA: TGTGCCAGCAGGCAAGAGGGGCTAGCCAAAAACATTCAGTACTTC.

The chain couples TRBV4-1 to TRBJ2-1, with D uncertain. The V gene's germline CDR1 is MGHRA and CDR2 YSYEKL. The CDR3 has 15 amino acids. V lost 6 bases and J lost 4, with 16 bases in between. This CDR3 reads CASRSRIESYNEQFF. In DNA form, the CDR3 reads TGCGCCAGCAGATCGCGGATCGAGAGTTACAATGAGCAGTTCTTC.

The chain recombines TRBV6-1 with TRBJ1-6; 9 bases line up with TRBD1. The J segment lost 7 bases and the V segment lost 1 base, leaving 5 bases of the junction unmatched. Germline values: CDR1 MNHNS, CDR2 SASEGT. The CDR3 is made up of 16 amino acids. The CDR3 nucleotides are TGTGCCAGCAGTGAAGACTTGGGGACAGGGAATTCACCCCTCCACTTT. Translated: CASSEDLGTGNSPLHF.

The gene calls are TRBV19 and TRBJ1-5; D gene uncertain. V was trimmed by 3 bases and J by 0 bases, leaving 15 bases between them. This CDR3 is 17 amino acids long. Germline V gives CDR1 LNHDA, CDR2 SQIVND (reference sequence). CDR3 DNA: TGTGCCAGTAGTATCGACCCGGTTGAGGATAGCAATCAGCCCCAGCATTTT. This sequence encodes CASSIDPVEDSNQPQHF.

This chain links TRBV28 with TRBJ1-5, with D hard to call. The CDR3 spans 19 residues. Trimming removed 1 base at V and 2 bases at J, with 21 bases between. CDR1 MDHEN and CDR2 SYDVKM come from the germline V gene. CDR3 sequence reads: CASSLFGGSRFAGNQPQHF. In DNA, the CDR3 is TGTGCCAGCAGTTTATTTGGCGGTTCTCGGTTTGCGGGCAATCAGCCCCAGCATTTT.

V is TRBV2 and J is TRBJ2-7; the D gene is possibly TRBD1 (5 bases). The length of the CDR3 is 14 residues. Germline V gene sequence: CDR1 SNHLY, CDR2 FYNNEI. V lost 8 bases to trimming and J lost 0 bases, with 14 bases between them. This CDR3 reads CASLGRVNSYEQYF. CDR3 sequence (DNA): TGTGCCAGCCTGGGCAGGGTTAACTCCTACGAGCAGTACTTC.

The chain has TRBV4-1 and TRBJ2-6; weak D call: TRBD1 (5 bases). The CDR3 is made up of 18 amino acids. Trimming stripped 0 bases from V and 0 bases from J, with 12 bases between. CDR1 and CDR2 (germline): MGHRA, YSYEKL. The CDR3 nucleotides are TGCGCCAGCAGCCAAGATCAGGGAAGGAGCTCTGGGGCCAACGTCCTGACTTTC. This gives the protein CASSQDQGRSSGANVLTF.

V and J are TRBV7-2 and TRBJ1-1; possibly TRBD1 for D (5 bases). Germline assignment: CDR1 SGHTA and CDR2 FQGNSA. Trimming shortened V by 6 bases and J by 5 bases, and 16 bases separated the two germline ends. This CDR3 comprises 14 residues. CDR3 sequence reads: CASRGDGSRTEAFF. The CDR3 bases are TGTGCCAGCAGAGGGGACGGTAGTCGAACTGAAGCTTTCTTT.